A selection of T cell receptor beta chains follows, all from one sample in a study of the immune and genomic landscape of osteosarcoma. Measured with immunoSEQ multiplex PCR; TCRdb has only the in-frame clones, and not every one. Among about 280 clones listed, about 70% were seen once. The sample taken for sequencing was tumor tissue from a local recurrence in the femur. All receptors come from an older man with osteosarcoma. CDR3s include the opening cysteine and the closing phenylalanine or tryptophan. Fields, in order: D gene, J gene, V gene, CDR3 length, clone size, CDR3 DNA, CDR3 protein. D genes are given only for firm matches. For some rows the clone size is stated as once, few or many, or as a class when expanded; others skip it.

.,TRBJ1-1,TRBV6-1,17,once,TGTGCCAGCAGTGCACCGGGACACCCGCCAGGAGCCACTGAAGCTTTCTTT,CASSAPGHPPGATEAFF
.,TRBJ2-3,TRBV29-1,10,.,TGCAGCGTCCTCGTTCGTACGCAGTATTTT,CSVLVRTQYF
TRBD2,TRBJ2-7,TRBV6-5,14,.,TGTGCCAGCATCCTAGCGGGGCCCAGCTACGAGCAGTACTTC,CASILAGPSYEQYF
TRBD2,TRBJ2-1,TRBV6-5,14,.,TGTGCCAGCAGATCGACTAGCGGGGGAACAAAGCAGTTCTTC,CASRSTSGGTKQFF
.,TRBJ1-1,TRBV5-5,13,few,TGTGCCAGCAGCGGGACGGCGAACTATGAAGCTTTCTTT,CASSGTANYEAFF
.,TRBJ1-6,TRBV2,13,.,TGTGCCAGCAGCACCACCTATAATTCACCCCTCCACTTT,CASSTTYNSPLHF
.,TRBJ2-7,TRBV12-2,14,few,TGTGCAAGTCGCACCATTGACACATCCTACGAGCAGTACTTC,CASRTIDTSYEQYF
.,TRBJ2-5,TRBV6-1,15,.,TGTGCCAGCAGTGAAATGGGACACCTCCAAGAGACCCAGTACTTC,CASSEMGHLQETQYF
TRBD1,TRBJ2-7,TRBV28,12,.,TGTGCCAGCAGCCTAGGGGGCCGGGAGCAGTACTTC,CASSLGGREQYF
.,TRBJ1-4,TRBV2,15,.,TGTGCCAGCAGTGAAAGGTCAGGCTTTAATGAAAAACTGTTTTTT,CASSERSGFNEKLFF
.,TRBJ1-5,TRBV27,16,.,TGTGCCAGCAGTCCACGACAGCTATATAGCAATCAGCCCCAGCATTTT,CASSPRQLYSNQPQHF
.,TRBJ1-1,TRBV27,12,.,TGTGCCAGCAGTAAAACTTTCACTGAAGCTTTCTTT,CASSKTFTEAFF
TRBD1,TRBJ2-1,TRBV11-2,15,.,TGTGCCAGCAGCACAAGGGGGCTCGTAGTGGATGAGCAGTTCTTC,CASSTRGLVVDEQFF
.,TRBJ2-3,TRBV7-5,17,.,TGTGTCAGAAGGCTCGCCGGGACACCAATTGGAACAGATACGCAGTATTTT,CVRRLAGTPIGTDTQYF
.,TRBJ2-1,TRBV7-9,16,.,TGTGCCAGCAGCCTCCGGACGGCGAGCTCCTACAATGAGCAGTTCTTC,CASSLRTASSYNEQFF
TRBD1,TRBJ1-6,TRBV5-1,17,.,TGCGCCAGCAGCGGCGGGACAGCCCTCTCCTATAATTCACCCCTCCACTTT,CASSGGTALSYNSPLHF
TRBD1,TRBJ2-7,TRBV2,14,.,TGTGCCAGCAGCGATACCCGAGGGGGCGACGAGCAGTACTTC,CASSDTRGGDEQYF
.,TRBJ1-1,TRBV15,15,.,TGTGCCACCAGCAGAACTCTGGGGGTCAACACTGAAGCTTTCTTT,CATSRTLGVNTEAFF
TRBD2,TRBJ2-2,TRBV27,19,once,TGTGCCAGCAGTACCCGTGGGCTAGCGGGGGAGCGGAACACCGGGGAGCTGTTTTTT,CASSTRGLAGERNTGELFF
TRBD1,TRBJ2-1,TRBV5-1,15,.,TGCGCCAGCAGCTGGGGACAGGGGGCTAACAATGAGCAGTTCTTC,CASSWGQGANNEQFF
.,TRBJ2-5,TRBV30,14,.,TGTGCCTGGAGTGTTGGGGGGGCTGGAGAGACCCAGTACTTC,CAWSVGGAGETQYF
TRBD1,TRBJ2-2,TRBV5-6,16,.,TGTGCCAGCAGCTGGGGGACAGGGGCAAACACCGGGGAGCTGTTTTTT,CASSWGTGANTGELFF
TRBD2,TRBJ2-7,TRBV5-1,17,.,TGCGCCAGCAGCTTGCAACTAGCGGGGGCTCTTACCTACGAGCAGTACTTC,CASSLQLAGALTYEQYF
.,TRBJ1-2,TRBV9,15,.,TGTGCCAGCAGCGGTGCGGGGGGCCCCCCCTATGGCTACACCTTC,CASSGAGGPPYGYTF
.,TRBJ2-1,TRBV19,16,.,TGTGCCAGTAGTATAGGTCAGTCGATGGTCTACAATGAGCAGTTCTTC,CASSIGQSMVYNEQFF
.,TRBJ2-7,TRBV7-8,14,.,TGTGCCAGCAGCCCCCGCAGGGTTCTAGACGAGCAGTACTTC,CASSPRRVLDEQYF
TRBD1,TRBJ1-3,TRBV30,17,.,TGTGCCTGGAGTCGACCAACAACAGGGGTAGGCGGAAACACCATATATTTT,CAWSRPTTGVGGNTIYF
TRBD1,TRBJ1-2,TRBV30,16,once,TGTGCCTGGAGTGTACGGGAGACAGGGGGCAGGAATGGCTACACCTTC,CAWSVRETGGRNGYTF
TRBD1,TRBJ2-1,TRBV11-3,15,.,TGTGCCAGCAGCTTAGGCCCGACAGGGGGTAATGAGCAGTTCTTC,CASSLGPTGGNEQFF
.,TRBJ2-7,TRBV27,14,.,TGTGCCAGCAGTGCCTCCGGGCTTTCCTACGAGCAGTACTTC,CASSASGLSYEQYF
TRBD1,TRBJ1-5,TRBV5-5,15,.,TGTGCCAGCAGCAGGACAGGATCGTCCAATCAGCCCCAGCATTTT,CASSRTGSSNQPQHF
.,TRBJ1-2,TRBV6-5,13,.,TGTGCCACCGGAGCCACTCAGGACTATGGCTACACCTTC,CATGATQDYGYTF
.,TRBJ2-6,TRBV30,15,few,TGTGCCTGGAGTGAAGGGGGGCCTGGGGCCAACGTCCTGACTTTC,CAWSEGGPGANVLTF
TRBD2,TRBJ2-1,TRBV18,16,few,TGTGCCAGCTCACCCTCGATAGCGGGGGGTTTAAATGAGCAGTTCTTC,CASSPSIAGGLNEQFF
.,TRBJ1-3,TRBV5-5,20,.,TGTGCCAGCAGCTTGGTACCAGGGAGTAAGGTCTTGGGCTCTGGAAACACCATATATTTT,CASSLVPGSKVLGSGNTIYF
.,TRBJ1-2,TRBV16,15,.,TGTGCCAGCAGCTCTACCAGGCTGGCTAACTATGGCTACACCTTC,CASSSTRLANYGYTF
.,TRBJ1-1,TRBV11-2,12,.,TGTGCCAGCAGCTTACAGAACACTGAAGCTTTCTTT,CASSLQNTEAFF
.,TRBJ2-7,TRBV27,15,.,TGTGCCAGCAGTATCCGGGCCCCCGCAGGATACGAGCAGTACTTC,CASSIRAPAGYEQYF
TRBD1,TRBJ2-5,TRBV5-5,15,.,TGTGCCAGCAGCCTGGGGGACAGGGGGCCTGAGACCCAGTACTTC,CASSLGDRGPETQYF
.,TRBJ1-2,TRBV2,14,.,TGTGCCAGCAGTGACGGGGGCAGCCTGGGAGGCTACACCTTC,CASSDGGSLGGYTF
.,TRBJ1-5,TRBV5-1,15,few,TGCGCCAGCAGCCCGCGGGGAGGTAGCAATCAGCCCCAGCATTTT,CASSPRGGSNQPQHF
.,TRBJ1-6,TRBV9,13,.,TGTGCCAGCAGCGTCGGGGGAGATTCACCCCTCCACTTT,CASSVGGDSPLHF
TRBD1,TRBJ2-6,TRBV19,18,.,TGTGCCAGTAGTCTGACACCGGGACAGGGGAGTGGGGCCAACGTCCTGACTTTC,CASSLTPGQGSGANVLTF
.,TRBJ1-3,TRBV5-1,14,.,TGCGCCAGCAGCTTGGAGCAAGGAGGAAACACCATATATTTT,CASSLEQGGNTIYF
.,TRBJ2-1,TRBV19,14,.,TGTGCCAGTAGTATATGGGGGGCTGACAATGAGCAGTTCTTC,CASSIWGADNEQFF
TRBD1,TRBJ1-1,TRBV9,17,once,TGTGCCAGCAGCCACGGACAGGGGGAGGGAATGAACACTGAAGCTTTCTTT,CASSHGQGEGMNTEAFF
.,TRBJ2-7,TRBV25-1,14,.,TGTGCCAGCAGTGACAGCCATAGCTCCTACGAGCAGTACTTC,CASSDSHSSYEQYF
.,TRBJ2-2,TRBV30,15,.,TGTGCCTGGGAGGAGGGGTTTCGGGGTCCCGGGGAGCTGTTTTTT,CAWEEGFRGPGELFF
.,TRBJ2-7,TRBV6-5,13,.,TGTGCCAGCTGGGAAAGGACACGCTACGAGCAGTACTTC,CASWERTRYEQYF